The sequence of this T cell receptor beta chain was determined in a study of T cells after yellow fever vaccination. The study's findings and limits: A large majority of primary-vaccination clones showed up again after the booster (around 96% CD4, about 90% CD8).

This clonotype was observed a handful of times. Its antigen is unknown. TCRdb reprocessed the 5' RACE reads with MiXCR, giving one entry per CDR3 protein. The sample holds 250,000 to 400,000 distinct CDR3 sequences; roughly 4.3% are singletons and the top ten take just under 25%. The TCR sequence derives from a man aged 18-30 years who received the YFV17D yellow fever vaccine. Sequencing was performed on PBMCs, taken 5 days after the yellow fever booster vaccination.

The CDR3 region has the DNA TGTGCCAGCAGCTTAGTGGCAGGGACATGGGGAAACACCATATATTTT. It codes for CASSLVAGTWGNTIYF. The V call is TRBV11-2, the J call TRBJ1-3; D is possibly TRBD1 (6 bases). V shed 1 base and J shed 4 bases, with 14 bases lying between them. CDR3 length equals 16 residues. The germline CDR1 and CDR2 sequences are SGHAT and FQNNGV.